A selection of T cell receptor beta chains follows, all from one sample in a study of blood T cell repertoires in COVID-19. Clones were sequenced by immunoSEQ multiplex PCR, and TCRdb holds only the in-frame ones, with some missing. The sample includes about 45,000 clones, nearly 80% of them seen just once. The sample taken for sequencing was peripheral blood. These receptors were taken from a man aged 65 to 85 with acute or convalescent COVID-19. Both conserved end residues are part of each CDR3. Fields, in order: clone size, D gene, CDR3 length, V gene, J gene, CDR3 DNA, CDR3 protein. A D gene is named only where the DNA matches it firmly. Clone size is given for some rows only: seen once, a few or many times, or a class if the clone is expanded.

size: .; D: .; length: 12; V: TRBV6-5; J: TRBJ2-3; DNA: TGTGCCAGCAGTTTGACATCAGATACGCAGTATTTT; CDR3: CASSLTSDTQYF
size: .; D: TRBD2; length: 14; V: TRBV6-6; J: TRBJ2-1; DNA: TGTGCCAGCAGACCCGGGACTAGCTCAGATGAGCAGTTCTTC; CDR3: CASRPGTSSDEQFF
size: .; D: .; length: 13; V: TRBV28; J: TRBJ1-6; DNA: TGTGCCAGCCTAGACAGGAATAATTCACCCCTCCACTTT; CDR3: CASLDRNNSPLHF
size: .; D: .; length: 13; V: TRBV5-1; J: TRBJ1-1; DNA: TGCGCCAGCAGCCAGGGACATTCCACTGAAGCTTTCTTT; CDR3: CASSQGHSTEAFF
size: .; D: TRBD2; length: 16; V: TRBV5-1; J: TRBJ2-3; DNA: TGCGCCAGCAGCTTGGTAGGGACTAGCGGGGCAGATACGCAGTATTTT; CDR3: CASSLVGTSGADTQYF
size: .; D: .; length: 19; V: TRBV21-1; J: TRBJ2-7; DNA: TGTGCCAGCAGCTCAACAGGAAAACTAGCGGGGGTTATTTCCTACGAGCAGTACTTC; CDR3: CASSSTGKLAGVISYEQYF
size: few; D: .; length: 15; V: TRBV5-6; J: TRBJ2-7; DNA: TGTGCCAGCAGCTCGCGGCGGGTGGGATCCTACGAGCAGTACTTC; CDR3: CASSSRRVGSYEQYF
size: few; D: .; length: 17; V: TRBV7-8; J: TRBJ1-5; DNA: TGTGCCAGCAGCCCGAAAGGAAAGGGGAATAGCAATCAGCCCCAGCATTTT; CDR3: CASSPKGKGNSNQPQHF
size: .; D: TRBD2; length: 16; V: TRBV28; J: TRBJ2-7; DNA: TGTGCCAGCAGTTTTGGTGGGCGGGGGAGCTCCTACGAGCAGTACTTC; CDR3: CASSFGGRGSSYEQYF
size: .; D: .; length: 12; V: TRBV6-5; J: TRBJ2-1; DNA: TGTGCCAGCAGTTACCGAGTCAATGAGCAGTTCTTC; CDR3: CASSYRVNEQFF
size: .; D: .; length: 10; V: TRBV12-3/TRBV12-4; J: TRBJ2-1; DNA: TGTGCCGACGAACAGGGACAGCAGTTCTTC; CDR3: CADEQGQQFF
size: .; D: TRBD1; length: 15; V: TRBV11-1; J: TRBJ2-1; DNA: TGTGCCAGCAGCCCCCGGGACAGGGTTTGGAATGAGCAGTTCTTC; CDR3: CASSPRDRVWNEQFF
size: .; D: .; length: 15; V: TRBV5-1; J: TRBJ2-7; DNA: TGCGCCAGCAGCCCGAGGGGGGGAACAGTTTACGAGCAGTACTTC; CDR3: CASSPRGGTVYEQYF
size: .; D: TRBD1; length: 14; V: TRBV7-2; J: TRBJ1-6; DNA: TGTGCCAGCAGCTTACGGGGACAGCCTGCCACCCTCCACTTT; CDR3: CASSLRGQPATLHF
size: .; D: TRBD1; length: 12; V: TRBV19; J: TRBJ1-2; DNA: TGTGCCAGTAGTATGGACAGGGGCGGCTACACCTTC; CDR3: CASSMDRGGYTF
size: .; D: .; length: 13; V: TRBV24-1; J: TRBJ1-5; DNA: TGTGCCACCCGCGGGAAGGCCGATCAGCCCCAGCATTTT; CDR3: CATRGKADQPQHF
size: .; D: .; length: 18; V: TRBV27; J: TRBJ2-7; DNA: TGTGCCAGCAGTGGGGGCGGGTTTTTGCGGGGGAGCTCCTACGAGCAGTACTTC; CDR3: CASSGGGFLRGSSYEQYF
size: .; D: TRBD1; length: 15; V: TRBV27; J: TRBJ1-6; DNA: TGTGCCAGCAGGATACAGGGGGAACTGGGTTCACCCCTCCACTTT; CDR3: CASRIQGELGSPLHF
size: .; D: .; length: 16; V: TRBV4-2; J: TRBJ2-1; DNA: TGTGCCAGCAGCCAAGCCCCACAAGGGGGGGTCAATGAGCAGTTCTTC; CDR3: CASSQAPQGGVNEQFF
size: .; D: TRBD1; length: 15; V: TRBV4-2; J: TRBJ2-7; DNA: TGTGCCAGCAGCCAAAACGTAAGACAGGGGGCCGAGCAGTACTTC; CDR3: CASSQNVRQGAEQYF
size: .; D: TRBD1; length: 16; V: TRBV6-5; J: TRBJ1-6; DNA: TGTGCCAGCAGCTACTCTTTGCGGACAGGGGTTTCACCCCTCCACTTT; CDR3: CASSYSLRTGVSPLHF
size: .; D: TRBD1; length: 14; V: TRBV29-1; J: TRBJ1-1; DNA: TGCAGCGCGCAGACCCGGGACAGAAACACTGAAGCTTTCTTT; CDR3: CSAQTRDRNTEAFF
size: .; D: .; length: 13; V: TRBV7-7; J: TRBJ1-5; DNA: TGTGCCAGCAGCTTAGACAGGAATCAGCCCCAGCATTTT; CDR3: CASSLDRNQPQHF
size: .; D: TRBD1; length: 14; V: TRBV7-3; J: TRBJ1-1; DNA: TGTGCCAGCAGCGTGGGACAGTCGCACACTGAAGCTTTCTTT; CDR3: CASSVGQSHTEAFF
size: .; D: TRBD2; length: 15; V: TRBV5-1; J: TRBJ2-5; DNA: TGCGCCAGCAGCGTCTCAGCGGGGGCGGAGGGGACCCAGTACTTC; CDR3: CASSVSAGAEGTQYF
size: .; D: TRBD1; length: 14; V: TRBV29-1; J: TRBJ2-1; DNA: TGCAGCGTTGAGGGGACAGGGGGCAAAAATGAGCAGTTCTTC; CDR3: CSVEGTGGKNEQFF
size: .; D: .; length: 13; V: TRBV6-6; J: TRBJ2-7; DNA: TGTGCCAGCACCCAGTTAAACTCCTACGAGCAGTACTTC; CDR3: CASTQLNSYEQYF
size: .; D: .; length: 15; V: TRBV18; J: TRBJ2-2; DNA: TGTGCCAGCTCACCCCAGGGGTCGAACACCGGGGAGCTGTTTTTT; CDR3: CASSPQGSNTGELFF
size: .; D: .; length: 14; V: TRBV7-9; J: TRBJ1-3; DNA: TGTGCCAGCAGCTTGCGGGTGGGGAGAAACACCATATATTTT; CDR3: CASSLRVGRNTIYF
size: .; D: TRBD2; length: 17; V: TRBV13; J: TRBJ2-2; DNA: TGTGCCAGCAGCTCCGTTACTAGCGGGGGGAACACCGGGGAGCTGTTTTTT; CDR3: CASSSVTSGGNTGELFF
size: .; D: TRBD2; length: 15; V: TRBV4-2; J: TRBJ2-5; DNA: TGTGCCAGCAGCCCTACTAGCGGGGTGCAAGAGACCCAGTACTTC; CDR3: CASSPTSGVQETQYF
size: .; D: .; length: 17; V: TRBV19; J: TRBJ2-2; DNA: TGTGCCAGTAGTATAATTGGCGGGGATGAGAACACCGGGGAGCTGTTTTTT; CDR3: CASSIIGGDENTGELFF
size: few; D: TRBD1; length: 16; V: TRBV7-6; J: TRBJ1-3; DNA: TGTGCCAGCAGCCCCGGACAGGGAGTCTCTGGAAACACCATATATTTT; CDR3: CASSPGQGVSGNTIYF
size: .; D: .; length: 15; V: TRBV7-8; J: TRBJ2-2; DNA: TGTGCCAGCAGCTTCCCAGGGGCAGGGGCCGGGGAGCTGTTTTTT; CDR3: CASSFPGAGAGELFF
size: .; D: .; length: 15; V: TRBV6-2/TRBV6-3; J: TRBJ2-1; DNA: TGTGCCAGCAGTTTGGGTTTGGACAGCTACAATGAGCAGTTCTTC; CDR3: CASSLGLDSYNEQFF
size: .; D: .; length: 15; V: TRBV3-1/TRBV3-2; J: TRBJ1-2; DNA: TGTGCCAGCAGCCCTAACGTAGGTCCGGGGTATGGCTACACCTTC; CDR3: CASSPNVGPGYGYTF
size: .; D: .; length: 16; V: TRBV10-3; J: TRBJ1-2; DNA: TGTGCCATCAGTCAACATAAACAGGGCTCTAACTATGGCTACACCTTC; CDR3: CAISQHKQGSNYGYTF
size: .; D: .; length: 15; V: TRBV11-2; J: TRBJ2-5; DNA: TGTGCCAGCAGCTTAGGGGGGGGCGTTGCGGAGACCCAGTACTTC; CDR3: CASSLGGGVAETQYF
size: .; D: TRBD2; length: 19; V: TRBV18; J: TRBJ2-3; DNA: TGTGCCAGCTCATCGACTAGCGGGGGGGGCTCACGATTATTAGATACGCAGTATTTT; CDR3: CASSSTSGGGSRLLDTQYF
size: .; D: .; length: 13; V: TRBV7-2; J: TRBJ1-1; DNA: TGTGCCAGCAGCCCATACAAGAACACTGAAGCTTTCTTT; CDR3: CASSPYKNTEAFF
size: .; D: .; length: 13; V: TRBV6-5; J: TRBJ1-4; DNA: TGTGCCAGCATCTCAGCCGGGGGGGAAAAACTGTTTTTT; CDR3: CASISAGGEKLFF
size: .; D: .; length: 13; V: TRBV6-6; J: TRBJ1-1; DNA: TGTGCCAGCACGGGACTTTTTAGCACTGAAGCTTTCTTT; CDR3: CASTGLFSTEAFF
size: few; D: TRBD1; length: 13; V: TRBV28; J: TRBJ1-1; DNA: TGTGCCAGCAGTTCAGGGGGGACCACTGAAGCTTTCTTT; CDR3: CASSSGGTTEAFF
size: once; D: .; length: 13; V: TRBV7-9; J: TRBJ1-6; DNA: TGTGCCAGCAGCTTCAGTGCCAATTCACCCCTCCACTTT; CDR3: CASSFSANSPLHF
size: .; D: .; length: 14; V: TRBV27; J: TRBJ2-3; DNA: TGTGCCAGCAGTTTATATCCCCGGGCAGATACGCAGTATTTT; CDR3: CASSLYPRADTQYF
size: .; D: TRBD2; length: 15; V: TRBV9; J: TRBJ2-3; DNA: TGTGCCAGCAGCGTTAGTAGCGGGGGCACAGATACGCAGTATTTT; CDR3: CASSVSSGGTDTQYF
size: .; D: TRBD1; length: 14; V: TRBV5-4; J: TRBJ1-2; DNA: TGTGCCAGTTCGACAGGGGGCGCTTCCTATGGCTACACCTTC; CDR3: CASSTGGASYGYTF
size: .; D: .; length: 13; V: TRBV24-1; J: TRBJ1-2; DNA: TGTGCCACCTCCCGAGGCTCAAACTATGGCTACACCTTC; CDR3: CATSRGSNYGYTF
size: .; D: TRBD1; length: 15; V: TRBV7-9; J: TRBJ2-3; DNA: TGTGCCAGCAGCTTAAGGACAGGGAGCACAGATACGCAGTATTTT; CDR3: CASSLRTGSTDTQYF
size: .; D: TRBD1; length: 13; V: TRBV4-3; J: TRBJ1-1; DNA: TGCGCCAGCAGCCAACCGGGACAGGAAAGGGCTTTCTTT; CDR3: CASSQPGQERAFF
size: .; D: .; length: 15; V: TRBV4-2; J: TRBJ1-1; DNA: TGTGCCAGCAGCCAAGGGGGCGCAGGGAACACTGAAGCTTTCTTT; CDR3: CASSQGGAGNTEAFF
size: .; D: .; length: 12; V: TRBV29-1; J: TRBJ1-2; DNA: TGCAGCGTCCGGGAGACTAACTATGGCTACACCTTC; CDR3: CSVRETNYGYTF
size: .; D: .; length: 15; V: TRBV4-1; J: TRBJ1-3; DNA: TGCGCCAGCAGCCAGGCGGTGGGCTCTGGAAACACCATATATTTT; CDR3: CASSQAVGSGNTIYF
size: .; D: .; length: 15; V: TRBV11-2; J: TRBJ1-4; DNA: TGTGCCAGCAGCTTAGTGCCCAGGGTAGATGAAAAACTGTTTTTT; CDR3: CASSLVPRVDEKLFF
size: few; D: .; length: 17; V: TRBV4-1; J: TRBJ1-3; DNA: TGCGCCAGCAGCCAACTCGGACAAAAATTAGACGGAAACACCATATATTTT; CDR3: CASSQLGQKLDGNTIYF